Shown below are 28 T cell receptor beta chains from a single sample sequenced in a study of blood T cell repertoires in COVID-19. Some clones are missing from TCRdb's copy, which holds only in-frame ones; the method was immunoSEQ multiplex PCR. The sample holds 100,000 to 150,000 clones, about 74% seen once. Source material: peripheral blood. The receptors were sampled from a man in his 60s with acute or convalescent COVID-19.

The genes are TRBV11-2 and TRBJ2-5; 11 bases map to TRBD2. Germline CDR1 and CDR2: SGHAT and FQNNGV. With V trimmed by 5 bases and J by 5 bases, 13 bases remained unmatched. This CDR3 is 17 amino acids long. DNA for the CDR3: TGTGCCAGCAGCACCGGACTAGCGGGTGCCTCGGTGGAGACCCAGTACTTC. Translation: CASSTGLAGASVETQYF.

The rearrangement uses TRBV3-1 (or the pseudogene TRBV3-2) and TRBJ1-2; D is perhaps TRBD1 (5 bases). CDR1 is LGHDT and CDR2 is YNNKEL in the germline V gene (reference sequence). The CDR3 sequence is 11 residues long. V was pared by 6 bases and J by 4 bases, with 6 bases between. DNA for the CDR3: TGTGCCAGCAGTCAGGGCTATGGCTACACCTTC. Its protein is CASSQGYGYTF.

The chain carries TRBV30 and TRBJ1-5; 9 bases fit TRBD1. The CDR3 is 17 residues long. J was trimmed by 6 bases and V by 0 bases; bases with no gene match: 12. From germline, CDR1 is GTSNPN and CDR2 SVGIG (reference sequence). CDR3 region: CAWSVFAGQGTSQPQHF. The CDR3 coding sequence is TGTGCCTGGAGTGTTTTTGCGGGACAGGGAACGTCTCAGCCCCAGCATTTT.

The chain uses TRBV5-6 and TRBJ2-7; the match to TRBD1 covers 8 bases. The CDR3 loop spans 14 amino acids. Germline V gene data show CDR1 as SGHDT and CDR2 as YYEEEE. V was clipped by 4 bases and J by 3 bases; unmatched bases: 6. The DNA for the CDR3 is TGTGCCAGCAGCAGGACAGGGCCTTTCTACGAGCAGTACTTC. As protein: CASSRTGPFYEQYF.

This clone has just a few counts. The CDR3 spells CASSLGAGNYEQYF. The CDR3 region has the DNA TGTGCCAGCAGCCTGGGGGCAGGGAACTACGAGCAGTACTTC. The chain combines TRBV7-3 with TRBJ2-7, with D perhaps TRBD1 (6 bases). Trimming took off 5 bases at V and 3 bases at J, with 14 bases between the two ends. The germline V gene has CDR1 SGHTA and CDR2 FQGTGA. The length of the CDR3 is 14 residues.

With regard to this clone: Within the sample, other DNA sequences also encode this same CDR3. J is TRBJ1-1 and V is TRBV6-5; the D gene is possibly TRBD1 (6 bases). CDR1 MNHEY and CDR2 SVGAGI come from the germline V gene. V lost 7 bases to trimming and J lost 5 bases, with 14 bases between them. CDR3 length: 13 amino acids. CDR3 protein: CASTLTGSTEAFF. The CDR3 DNA sequence: TGTGCCAGCACCCTGACAGGCAGTACTGAAGCTTTCTTT.

V usage is TRBV14 and J usage is TRBJ2-3; 15 positions match TRBD2. After removal of 1 base from V and 0 bases from J, the junction contained 8 bases not matched to a gene. In germline, CDR1 is SGHDN, CDR2 FVKESK. The CDR3 is 20 residues long. Written as DNA, the CDR3 is TGTGCCAGCAGCCAAGTGATGGGGACTAGCGGGAGGTGGAGCACAGATACGCAGTATTTT. It translates to CASSQVMGTSGRWSTDTQYF.

The chain recombines TRBV19 with TRBJ1-5; 7 bases are shared with TRBD1. Trimming cost V 4 bases and J 0 bases; bases outside gene matches: 6. The germline V gene encodes CDR1 LNHDA and CDR2 SQIVND (reference sequence). The CDR3 loop spans 16 amino acids. The CDR3 reads CASSSGTANSNQPQHF. CDR3 bases: TGTGCCAGTAGTAGTGGGACAGCTAATAGCAATCAGCCCCAGCATTTT.

The chain carries TRBV5-6 and TRBJ2-2, with 9 bases lining up with TRBD1. Germline lookup yields CDR1 SGHDT and CDR2 YYEEEE. With V trimmed by 2 bases and J by 6 bases, 2 bases remained unmatched. This CDR3 contains 14 residues. This chain's CDR3 is CASSLTGGPGELFF. In nucleotides, the CDR3 is TGTGCCAGCAGCTTAACAGGGGGCCCCGGGGAGCTGTTTTTT.

The rearrangement joins TRBV27 to TRBJ1-4; maybe TRBD1 (5 bases). CDR1 and CDR2 (germline): MNHEY, SMNVEV (reference sequence). This CDR3 spans 16 amino acids. Deletions cut 5 bases from V and 4 bases from J, with 17 bases between. CDR3 coding DNA: TGTGCCAGCAGTCCCCGTCCGCAGGGCCTTAATGAAAAACTGTTTTTT. This codes for CASSPRPQGLNEKLFF.

For the CDR3, the DNA is TGCGCCAGCAGCTTCCTGGGACTAGGAGTAGATACGCAGTATTTT. Its protein product is CASSFLGLGVDTQYF. The chain has TRBV4-1 and TRBJ2-3; 8 bases agree with TRBD2. CDR3 size: 15 residues. Germline-derived CDR1 and CDR2 are MGHRA and YSYEKL. Trimming cost V 5 bases and J 5 bases; bases outside gene matches: 9.

The chain recombines TRBV11-2 with TRBJ1-5; 8 bases line up with TRBD1. The V and J ends lost 5 bases and 4 bases, in that order; junction bases with no gene match: 1. The length of the CDR3 is 13 residues. Germline CDR1 is SGHAT and CDR2 is FQNNGV. The CDR3 loop is CASSRDRNQPQHF. Written as DNA, the CDR3 is TGTGCCAGCAGCAGGGACAGGAATCAGCCCCAGCATTTT.

The V gene is TRBV11-2, the J gene TRBJ1-3; 9 bases are shared with TRBD1. The CDR3 totals 19 residues. V lost 4 bases to trimming and J lost 1 base; unmatched junction nucleotides: 14. CDR1 is SGHAT and CDR2 is FQNNGV in the germline V gene. The CDR3 region is CASSSVPGQGERSGNTIYF. Written as DNA, the CDR3 is TGTGCCAGCAGCTCAGTCCCGGGACAGGGCGAGAGGTCTGGAAACACCATATATTTT.

This chain links TRBV5-1 with TRBJ2-1, with 10 bases lining up with TRBD2. The germline CDR1 and CDR2 sequences are SGHRS and YFSETQ. The CDR3 runs 16 residues. V was clipped by 4 bases and J by 7 bases; unmatched bases: 11. The DNA for the CDR3 is TGCGCCAGCAGCGTCGACCAGCGGGGGGGCCAAAATGAGCAGTTCTTC. Amino acid sequence: CASSVDQRGGQNEQFF. Drawing the rest from reference TRBV5-1 and TRBJ2-1, the complete variable domain is KAGVTQTPRYLIKTRGQQVTLSCSPISGHRSVSWYQQTPGQGLQFLFEYFSETQRNKGNFPGRFSGRQFSNSRSEMNVSTLELGDSALYLCASSVDQRGGQNEQFFGPGTRLTVL.

The chain recombines TRBV18 with TRBJ1-1, with 7 bases aligning to TRBD1. Germline-derived CDR1 and CDR2 are KGHSH and LQKENI. The CDR3 loop spans 12 amino acids. V lost 6 bases, J lost 7 bases, and 5 bases stayed unmatched. The CDR3 DNA sequence: TGTGCCAGCTCTCAGGGGGATGGTGAAGCTTTCTTT. It encodes CASSQGDGEAFF.

This clone has just a few counts. V usage is TRBV5-1 and J usage is TRBJ2-7; tentative D call: TRBD1 (6 bases). V was pared by 4 bases and J by 3 bases, with 8 bases between. This CDR3 contains 12 residues. Germline V gene sequence: CDR1 SGHRS, CDR2 YFSETQ. The CDR3 spells CASSTDSYEQYF. CDR3 nucleotides: TGCGCCAGCAGCACGGACAGCTACGAGCAGTACTTC.

This clone appeared a single time. The chain employs TRBV5-6 and TRBJ2-1; 13 bases agree with TRBD2. The length of the CDR3 is 16 residues. Germline V gene lookup returns CDR1 SGHDT and CDR2 YYEEEE. V shed 0 bases and J 6 bases; nucleotides not matched to a gene: 3. The CDR3 spells CASSLVWTSGGNEQFF. CDR3 DNA: TGTGCCAGCAGCTTGGTTTGGACTAGCGGGGGCAATGAGCAGTTCTTC. The full variable domain, completed using reference TRBV5-6 and TRBJ2-1, is DAGVTQSPTHLIKTRGQQVTLRCSPKSGHDTVSWYQQALGQGPQFIFQYYEEEERQRGNFPDRFSGHQFPNYSSELNVNALLLGDSALYLCASSLVWTSGGNEQFFGPGTRLTVL.

This clone appeared a single time. The chain couples TRBV19 to TRBJ1-1; 7 bases are shared with TRBD1. J gave up 3 bases and V 3 bases, and 10 bases lay outside the gene matches. This CDR3 comprises 16 residues. Germline values: CDR1 LNHDA, CDR2 SQIVND (reference sequence). The CDR3 region is CASSINRGNVYTEAFF. Written as DNA, the CDR3 is TGTGCCAGTAGTATCAACAGGGGAAATGTGTACACTGAAGCTTTCTTT.

The chain employs TRBV7-3 and TRBJ2-2, with D hard to call. Germline V gene lookup returns CDR1 SGHTA and CDR2 FQGTGA. The CDR3 loop spans 13 amino acids. V was pared by 5 bases and J by 6 bases, with 10 bases between. Here the CDR3 reads CASSLLTAGELFF. The CDR3 DNA sequence: TGTGCCAGCAGCCTTCTAACGGCCGGGGAGCTGTTTTTT. Full variable domain (missing parts from reference TRBV7-3 and TRBJ2-2): GAGVSQTPSNKVTEKGKYVELRCDPISGHTALYWYRQSLGQGPEFLIYFQGTGAADDSGLPNDRFFAVRPEGSVSTLKIQRTERGDSAVYLCASSLLTAGELFFGEGSRLTVL.

This clone has a single count. The V and J genes are TRBV24-1 and TRBJ1-2; TRBD1 agrees at 12 bases. The CDR3 spans 16 residues. Germline CDR1 is KGHDR and CDR2 is SFDVKD. V shed 2 bases, J shed 4 bases, and the junction held 4 bases outside the gene matches. CDR3 sequence: CATSDYGTGGSYGYTF. The CDR3 DNA follows: TGTGCCACCAGTGATTACGGGACAGGGGGCTCCTATGGCTACACCTTC.

The chain employs TRBV5-6 and TRBJ2-1, with 9 bases aligning to TRBD2. CDR3 size: 15 residues. CDR1 is SGHDT, CDR2 YYEEEE, per germline. Trimming cost V 0 bases and J 4 bases; bases outside gene matches: 2. CDR3 region: CASSLGGGAYNEQFF. For the CDR3, the DNA is TGTGCCAGCAGCTTGGGCGGGGGGGCGTACAATGAGCAGTTCTTC.

This sequence joins TRBV21-1 and TRBJ2-1; the table's D call TRBD2 went unverified against the DNA. TRBV21-1 constitutes a pseudogene. CDR3 size: 19 residues. DNA for the CDR3: TGTGCCAGCAGCAAAGCTGAAGGGACTAGCGGGAGAGACTACAATGAGCAGTTCTTC. Protein product: CASSKAEGTSGRDYNEQFF.

This chain connects TRBV15 to TRBJ1-2, with no clear D. Germline CDR1 and CDR2: LNHNV and YYDKDF (reference sequence). This CDR3 is 13 amino acids long. V was shortened by 1 base and J by 5 bases, with 8 bases between the two germline ends. This CDR3 is CATSRGGVYGYTF. The CDR3 bases are TGTGCCACCAGCAGAGGCGGAGTATATGGCTACACCTTC.

As to this clone: The conserved final phenylalanine or tryptophan is absent from the CDR3, which likely points to a read error. The chain couples TRBV25-1 to TRBJ1-1; possible D gene TRBD1, 6 bases. The CDR3 has 14 residues. Trimming left V 4 bases short and J 5 bases short, with 14 bases between. Germline loops: CDR1 MGHDK, CDR2 SYGVNS. The CDR3 bases are TGTGCCAGCAGTGTCGGGGGGGCGCGAACTGAAGCTTTCCTT. Protein product: CASSVGGARTEAFL.

CDR3 nucleotide sequence: TGTGCCAGCAGGGGAGCTAACTATGGCTACACCTTC. Translated, it gives CASRGANYGYTF. V usage is TRBV6-9 and J usage is TRBJ1-2, with no clear D. The germline V and J ends were trimmed by 6 bases and 0 bases, with 5 bases remaining between them. Germline CDR1 reads MNHGY; CDR2 reads SVAAGI. The CDR3 consists of 12 residues.

The chain joins TRBV5-1 to TRBJ2-3, with 7 nucleotides matching TRBD1. The V gene end was trimmed by 5 bases and the J gene end by 1 base; junction bases not matched to a gene: 10. This CDR3 region has 16 residues. Germline loops: CDR1 SGHRS, CDR2 YFSETQ. For the CDR3, the DNA is TGCGCCAGCAGGACCCCGCCCGGGACAGGCACAGATACGCAGTATTTT. Residues: CASRTPPGTGTDTQYF.

The chain is built from TRBV6-5 and TRBJ1-2, with D possibly being TRBD1 (5 bases). The V gene's germline CDR1 is MNHEY and CDR2 SVGAGI. Trimming took 6 bases from V and 2 from J, leaving 10 bases between them. CDR3 size: 13 residues. The CDR3 DNA is TGTGCCAGCAGAGCGACAGTGAACTATGGCTACACCTTC. Residues: CASRATVNYGYTF.

J is TRBJ1-2 and V is TRBV10-3, with 10 positions matching TRBD1. V was pared by 5 bases and J by 3 bases, with 3 bases of the junction left unmatched. The CDR3 consists of 14 residues. Germline V gene sequence: CDR1 ENHRY, CDR2 SYGVKD. The chain's CDR3 is CAISSTGGHYGYTF. The CDR3 DNA reads as TGTGCCATCAGTTCGACAGGGGGCCACTATGGCTACACCTTC.